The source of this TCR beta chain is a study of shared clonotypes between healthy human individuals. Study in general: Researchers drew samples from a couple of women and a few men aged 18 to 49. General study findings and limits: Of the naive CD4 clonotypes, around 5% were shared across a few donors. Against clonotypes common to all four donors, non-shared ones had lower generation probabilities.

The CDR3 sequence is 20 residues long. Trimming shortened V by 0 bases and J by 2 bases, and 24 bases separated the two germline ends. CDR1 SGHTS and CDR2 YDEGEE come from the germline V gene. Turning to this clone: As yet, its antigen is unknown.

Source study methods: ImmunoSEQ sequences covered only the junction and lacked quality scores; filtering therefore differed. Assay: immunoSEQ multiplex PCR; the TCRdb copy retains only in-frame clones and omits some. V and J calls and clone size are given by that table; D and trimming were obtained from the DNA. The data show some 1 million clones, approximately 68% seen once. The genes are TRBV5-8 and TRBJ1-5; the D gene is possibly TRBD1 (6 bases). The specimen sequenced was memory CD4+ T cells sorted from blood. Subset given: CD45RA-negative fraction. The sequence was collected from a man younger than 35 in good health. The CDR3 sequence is CASSLASMSGFEGGNQPQHF. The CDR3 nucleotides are TGTGCCAGCAGCTTGGCCTCTATGAGCGGCTTCGAGGGGGGCAATCAGCCCCAGCATTTT.